This is a list of T cell receptor beta chains from one sample in a study of blood T cell repertoires in COVID-19. Profiling relied on immunoSEQ multiplex PCR, and the TCRdb table lists in-frame clones only, not all of them. The data show under 300,000 clones, around 82% seen once. Sequences were obtained from peripheral blood. The receptors were gathered from a woman between 45 and 65 years old who had recovered from COVID-19. CDR3s include the opening cysteine and the closing phenylalanine or tryptophan. Each record gives: clone size, V gene, D gene, J gene, CDR3 protein, CDR3 DNA. The D gene is left open where the match is weak. The size field is filled for only some rows; it gives once, few, many or a size class.

few,TRBV4-3,NA,TRBJ2-2,CASSQERSGELFF,TGCGCCAGCAGCCAAGAACGGTCCGGGGAGCTGTTTTTT
once,TRBV4-1,NA,TRBJ1-1,CASSQRENTEAFF,TGCGCCAGCAGCCAGAGGGAGAACACTGAAGCTTTCTTT
once,TRBV3-1/TRBV3-2,NA,TRBJ1-4,CASSLAGGAHEKLFF,TGTGCCAGCAGCCTTGCGGGGGGCGCGCATGAAAAACTGTTTTTT
NA,TRBV7-9,NA,TRBJ1-4,CASSLGRDFLSRVDEKLFF,TGTGCCAGCAGCTTAGGCCGGGACTTCCTATCCCGTGTTGATGAAAAACTGTTTTTT
NA,TRBV19,TRBD1,TRBJ1-5,CASRNRTGSMSGNQPQHF,TGTGCCAGTAGGAACAGGACAGGGTCGATGTCGGGCAATCAGCCCCAGCATTTT
NA,TRBV5-6,TRBD2,TRBJ2-5,CASSWGGSQETQYF,TGTGCCAGCAGCTGGGGAGGGAGTCAAGAGACCCAGTACTTC
NA,TRBV13,NA,TRBJ2-2,CASSLMQGRHTGELFF,TGTGCCAGCAGCTTAATGCAGGGCCGGCACACCGGGGAGCTGTTTTTT
NA,TRBV4-1,TRBD2,TRBJ2-7,CASSQDPSGVIGVEQYF,TGCGCCAGCAGCCAAGATCCCAGCGGGGTTATCGGAGTCGAGCAGTACTTC
NA,TRBV12-5,TRBD1,TRBJ2-1,CASGPGQGAADEQFF,TGTGCTAGTGGCCCGGGACAGGGGGCGGCGGATGAGCAGTTCTTC
NA,TRBV5-4,NA,TRBJ2-4,CASSRASGSKNIQYF,TGTGCCAGCAGCCGTGCTTCGGGATCCAAAAACATTCAGTACTTC
once,TRBV11-2,TRBD2,TRBJ2-3,CASSPRTSGVTDTQYF,TGTGCCAGCAGCCCCCGGACTAGCGGGGTGACAGATACGCAGTATTTT
NA,TRBV2,TRBD2,TRBJ2-1,CASSSGTGPYNEQFF,TGTGCCAGCAGCAGCGGGACGGGGCCCTACAATGAGCAGTTCTTC
NA,TRBV29-1,NA,TRBJ1-2,CSVEGWRVNHYGYTF,TGCAGCGTTGAAGGTTGGAGGGTTAACCACTATGGCTACACCTTC
once,TRBV19,NA,TRBJ1-6,CASSNRRSGLFSPLHF,TGTGCCAGTAGTAACAGGAGATCGGGACTATTTTCACCCCTCCACTTT
NA,TRBV7-9,NA,TRBJ2-1,CASSSSLYNEQFF,TGTGCCAGCAGCTCCTCACTCTACAATGAGCAGTTCTTC
NA,TRBV28,TRBD1,TRBJ2-3,CASTRTGHTDTQYF,TGTGCCAGCACCCGGACAGGACACACAGATACGCAGTATTTT
NA,TRBV6-6,NA,TRBJ2-7,CASMAAGGEQYF,TGTGCCAGCATGGCGGCCGGGGGCGAGCAGTACTTC
NA,TRBV28,NA,TRBJ1-5,CASSPSGVTTYSNQPQHF,TGTGCCAGCAGTCCGAGCGGGGTCACAACCTATAGCAATCAGCCCCAGCATTTT
NA,TRBV6-5,TRBD2,TRBJ2-7,CASRLLAESYEQYF,TGTGCCAGCAGGTTACTAGCGGAATCCTACGAGCAGTACTTC
NA,TRBV4-1,NA,TRBJ2-2,CASSQLNTGELFF,TGCGCCAGCAGCCAACTTAACACCGGGGAGCTGTTTTTT
NA,TRBV19,NA,TRBJ1-5,CASSIKGNSNQPQHF,TGTGCCAGTAGTATAAAGGGGAACTCGAATCAGCCCCAGCATTTT
once,TRBV5-8,TRBD1,TRBJ1-4,CASSPGTGGLANEKLFF,TGTGCCAGCAGCCCAGGGACAGGGGGTCTCGCTAATGAAAAACTGTTTTTT
NA,TRBV30,TRBD1,TRBJ1-3,CAWSRDRASGNTIYF,TGTGCCTGGTCAAGAGACAGGGCCTCTGGAAACACCATATATTTT
NA,TRBV27,NA,TRBJ2-3,CASSSKGVGGYTQYF,TGTGCCAGCAGCTCAAAGGGGGTAGGGGGATACACGCAGTATTTT
many,TRBV5-4,TRBD2,TRBJ2-1,CASSDPSGGYNEQFF,TGTGCCAGCAGCGATCCTAGCGGGGGCTACAATGAGCAGTTCTTC
NA,TRBV28,TRBD1,TRBJ1-3,CASSSDRGAGNTIYF,TGTGCCAGCAGTTCCGACAGGGGAGCGGGAAACACCATATATTTT
few,TRBV28,TRBD1,TRBJ2-7,CASSSTGTARPYEQYF,TGTGCCAGCAGTTCAACTGGGACAGCTCGGCCCTACGAGCAGTACTTC
NA,TRBV6-5,TRBD2,TRBJ2-7,CASSSSGGEQYF,TGTGCCAGCAGTTCTAGCGGGGGGGAGCAGTACTTC
NA,TRBV9,TRBD1,TRBJ1-6,CASSAGQAGSYNSPLHF,TGTGCCAGCAGCGCCGGACAGGCGGGCTCCTATAATTCACCCCTCCACTTT
NA,TRBV11-1,TRBD1,TRBJ1-1,CASSPPGTGDTEAFF,TGTGCCAGCAGCCCCCCCGGGACAGGGGACACTGAAGCTTTCTTT
NA,TRBV6-5,TRBD1,TRBJ1-1,CASSISLTGGTEAFF,TGTGCCAGCAGCATCTCATTGACAGGGGGGACTGAAGCTTTCTTT
NA,TRBV19,NA,TRBJ2-3,CASGTGRFGDTQYF,TGTGCCAGTGGAACGGGAAGATTCGGAGATACGCAGTATTTT
NA,TRBV3-1/TRBV3-2,TRBD1,TRBJ2-7,CASSLGDRYEQYF,TGTGCCAGCAGCCTCGGGGACAGATACGAGCAGTACTTC
NA,TRBV4-3,TRBD2,TRBJ2-1,CASSPYGAGGPEQFF,TGCGCCAGCAGCCCCTACGGTGCGGGAGGACCTGAGCAGTTCTTC
NA,TRBV7-2,NA,TRBJ1-6,CASSFTGLNNSPLHF,TGTGCCAGCAGCTTTACAGGTCTTAATAATTCACCCCTCCACTTT
NA,TRBV6-4,TRBD1,TRBJ2-2,CASSGRTGGETGELFF,TGTGCCAGCAGTGGGAGGACAGGGGGCGAGACCGGGGAGCTGTTTTTT